Given below is one T cell receptor (beta chain) in context. This sample was taken from a study of blood T cell repertoires in COVID-19. Study-level background: The United States, Italy and Spain provided the acute and convalescent COVID-19 samples.

In the original analysis: Quantification of nucleated cells was approximated via reference gene primer amplification. Clones were sequenced by immunoSEQ multiplex PCR, and TCRdb holds only the in-frame ones, with some missing. That table supplies the V and J calls and clone size; D and trimming were determined from the DNA. The sample has about 99,000 clones, 89% seen once; the top ten hold approximately 3.5%. V shed 7 bases and J 1 base; nucleotides not matched to a gene: 12. The CDR3 is 16 amino acids. Germline CDR1 and CDR2: SQVTM and ANQGSEA. The rearrangement uses TRBV29-1 and TRBJ1-1; 10 nucleotides match TRBD1. Sequenced material: peripheral blood. The sequence came from a woman aged 55 to 70 with acute or convalescent COVID-19. In nucleotides, the CDR3 is TGCAGCGCCTCAGGAGGGACAGGGGTCCGGAACACTGAAGCTTTCTTT. Protein: CSASGGTGVRNTEAFF.